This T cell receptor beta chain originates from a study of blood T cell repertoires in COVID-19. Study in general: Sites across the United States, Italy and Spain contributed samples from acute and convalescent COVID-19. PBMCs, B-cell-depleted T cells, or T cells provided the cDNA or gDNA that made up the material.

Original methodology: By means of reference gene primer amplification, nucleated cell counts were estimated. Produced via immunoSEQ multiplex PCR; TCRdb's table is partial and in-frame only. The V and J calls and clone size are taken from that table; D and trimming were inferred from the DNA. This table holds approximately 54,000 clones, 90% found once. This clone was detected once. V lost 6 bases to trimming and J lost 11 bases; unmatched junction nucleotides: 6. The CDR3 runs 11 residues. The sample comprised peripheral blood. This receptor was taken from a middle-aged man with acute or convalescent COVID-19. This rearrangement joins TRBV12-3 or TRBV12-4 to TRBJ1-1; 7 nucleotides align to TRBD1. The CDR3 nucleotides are TGTGCCAGCAGCCTCAGGGGGTTTGCTTTCTTT. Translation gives CASSLRGFAFF.